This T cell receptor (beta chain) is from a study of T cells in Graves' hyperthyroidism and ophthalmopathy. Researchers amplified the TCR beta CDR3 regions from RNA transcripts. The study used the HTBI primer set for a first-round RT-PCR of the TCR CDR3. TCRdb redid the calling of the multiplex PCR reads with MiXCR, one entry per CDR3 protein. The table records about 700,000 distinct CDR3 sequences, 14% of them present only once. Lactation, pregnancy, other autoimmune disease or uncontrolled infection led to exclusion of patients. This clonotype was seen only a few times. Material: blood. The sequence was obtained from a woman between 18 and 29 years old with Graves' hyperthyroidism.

Here the CDR3 reads CASSGGRHTEAFF. In DNA, the CDR3 is TGTGCCAGCAGCGGGGGACGGCACACTGAAGCTTTCTTT. The chain links TRBV6-1 to TRBJ1-1; possible D gene TRBD1, 5 bases. Germline CDR1 is MNHNS and CDR2 is SASEGT. The CDR3 is 13 residues long. V lost 6 bases, J lost 3 bases, and 11 bases lay in between.